Below, one T cell receptor beta chain is given with its context. The target antigen is unknown. The ends were cut back, 5 bases at V and 6 bases at J, with 18 bases in the middle. CDR3 length: 15 residues. CDR1 is PRHDT, CDR2 FYEKMQ, per germline (reference sequence). The data are from a study of cytomegalovirus exposure and HLA in healthy donors. In the study overall: Among several hundred genotyped donors, more than 65% fell in the Caucasian-associated ancestry cluster. General observations from the study: V- and J-gene trimming of TCR beta was linked (in a later analysis) to a missense DCLRE1C variant. Later analysis found that TCR beta chains associated with HLA were more clonally expanded than other, equally common chains.

With 60 Vbeta and 13 Jbeta primers, the PCR was carried out. Here immunoSEQ multiplex PCR was the method, and the copy in TCRdb shows in-frame clones only, minus some. Of about 98,000 clones listed, around 86% are singletons. When sampled, the donors appeared nominally healthy, though they likely had unrecorded immune exposures. Sequences were obtained from PBMCs. This rearrangement joins TRBV13 to TRBJ2-3; a weak D match, TRBD1 (6 bases). The sequence was collected from a female donor in good health and CMV-seropositive. CDR3 in DNA: TGTGCCAGCAGCACGACAGGTAACGAGGGGGATACGCAGTATTTT. It yields the protein CASSTTGNEGDTQYF.